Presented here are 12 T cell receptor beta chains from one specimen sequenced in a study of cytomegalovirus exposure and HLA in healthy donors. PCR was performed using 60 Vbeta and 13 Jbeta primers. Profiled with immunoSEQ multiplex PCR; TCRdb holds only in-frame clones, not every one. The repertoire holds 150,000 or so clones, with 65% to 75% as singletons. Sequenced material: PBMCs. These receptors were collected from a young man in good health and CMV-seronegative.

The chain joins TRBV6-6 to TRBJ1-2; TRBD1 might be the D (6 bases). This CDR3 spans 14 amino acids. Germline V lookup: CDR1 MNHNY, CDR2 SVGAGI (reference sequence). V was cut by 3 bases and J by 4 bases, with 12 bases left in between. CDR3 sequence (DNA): TGTGCCAGCAGTTATCCCCACAGGGTCTATGGCTACACCTTC. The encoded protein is CASSYPHRVYGYTF.

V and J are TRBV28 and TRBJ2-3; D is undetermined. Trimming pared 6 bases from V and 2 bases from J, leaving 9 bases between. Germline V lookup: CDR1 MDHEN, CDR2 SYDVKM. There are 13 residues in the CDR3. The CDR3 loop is CASSPRHTDTQYF. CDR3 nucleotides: TGTGCCAGCAGCCCCAGACACACAGATACGCAGTATTTT.

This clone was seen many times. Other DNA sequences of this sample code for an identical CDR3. CDR3: CASSFTGQGNTEAFF. CDR3 DNA: TGTGCCAGCAGCTTTACGGGACAGGGAAACACTGAAGCTTTCTTT. The gene calls are TRBV7-9 and TRBJ1-1; 9 bases fit TRBD1. The CDR3 runs 15 residues. V was clipped by 3 bases and J by 2 bases; unmatched bases: 4. Germline V gene sequence: CDR1 SEHNR, CDR2 FQNEAQ (reference sequence).

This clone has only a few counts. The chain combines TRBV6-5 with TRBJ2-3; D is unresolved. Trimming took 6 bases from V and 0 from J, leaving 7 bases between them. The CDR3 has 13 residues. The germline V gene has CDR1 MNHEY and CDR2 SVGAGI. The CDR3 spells CASRGTSTDTQYF. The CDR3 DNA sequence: TGTGCCAGCAGGGGCACCAGCACAGATACGCAGTATTTT.

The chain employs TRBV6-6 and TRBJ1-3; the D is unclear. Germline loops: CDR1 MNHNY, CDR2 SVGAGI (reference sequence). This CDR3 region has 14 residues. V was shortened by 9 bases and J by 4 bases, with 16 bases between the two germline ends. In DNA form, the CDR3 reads TGTGCCAGTACACGGGGTGGCTTCGGAAACACCATATATTTT. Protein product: CASTRGGFGNTIYF.

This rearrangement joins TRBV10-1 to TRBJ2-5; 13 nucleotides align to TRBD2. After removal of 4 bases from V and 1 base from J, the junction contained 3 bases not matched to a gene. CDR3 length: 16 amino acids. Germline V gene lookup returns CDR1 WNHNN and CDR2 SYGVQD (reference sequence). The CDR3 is CASSAGTSGAQETQYF. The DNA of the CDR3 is TGCGCCAGCAGTGCCGGGACTAGCGGGGCCCAAGAGACCCAGTACTTC.

DNA for the CDR3: TGTGCCAGCAGCTTTGGACTAGCGGGGGACTCCTACGAGCAGTACTTC. Its translation is CASSFGLAGDSYEQYF. The rearrangement links TRBV9 to TRBJ2-7, with TRBD2 matching over 13 bases. This CDR3 is built from 16 residues. CDR1 and CDR2 from the germline V gene are SGDLS and YYNGEE. The ends lost 4 bases at V and 0 bases at J; junction bases unmatched: 4.

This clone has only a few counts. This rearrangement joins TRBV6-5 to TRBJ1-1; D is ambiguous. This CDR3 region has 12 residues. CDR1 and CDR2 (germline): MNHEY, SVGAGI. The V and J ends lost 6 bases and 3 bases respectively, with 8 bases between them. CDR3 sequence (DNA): TGTGCCAGCAGCCCGGGGTACACTGAAGCTTTCTTT. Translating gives CASSPGYTEAFF.

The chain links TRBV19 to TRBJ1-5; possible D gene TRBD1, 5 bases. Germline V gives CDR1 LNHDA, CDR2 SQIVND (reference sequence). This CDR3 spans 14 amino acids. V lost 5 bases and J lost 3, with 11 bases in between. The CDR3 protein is CASSFRGNNQPQHF. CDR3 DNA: TGTGCCAGTAGTTTTAGGGGAAACAATCAGCCCCAGCATTTT.

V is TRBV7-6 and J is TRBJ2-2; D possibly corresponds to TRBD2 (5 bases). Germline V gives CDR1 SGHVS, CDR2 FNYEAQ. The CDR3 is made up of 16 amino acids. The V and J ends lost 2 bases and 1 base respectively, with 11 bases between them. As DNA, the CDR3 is TGTGCCAGCAGCTTAAAGGAGGACTGGAACACCGGGGAGCTGTTTTTT. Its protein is CASSLKEDWNTGELFF. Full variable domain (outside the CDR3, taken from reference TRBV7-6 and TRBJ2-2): GAGVSQSPRYKVTKRGQDVALRCDPISGHVSLYWYRQALGQGPEFLTYFNYEAQQDKSGLPNDRFSAERPEGSISTLTIQRTEQRDSAMYRCASSLKEDWNTGELFFGEGSRLTVL.

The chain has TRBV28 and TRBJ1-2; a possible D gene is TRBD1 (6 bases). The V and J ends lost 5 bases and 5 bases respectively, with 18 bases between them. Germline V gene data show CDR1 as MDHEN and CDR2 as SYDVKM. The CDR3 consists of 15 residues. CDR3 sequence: CASSEQGRLGYGYTF. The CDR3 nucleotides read TGTGCCAGCAGTGAGCAGGGGCGCCTAGGGTATGGCTACACCTTC.

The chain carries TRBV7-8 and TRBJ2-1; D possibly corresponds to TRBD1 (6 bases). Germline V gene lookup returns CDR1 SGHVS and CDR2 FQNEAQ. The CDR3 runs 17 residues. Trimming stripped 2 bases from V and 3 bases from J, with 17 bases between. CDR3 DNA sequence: TGTGCCAGCAGCTTAATTTTCGGCAGGGGCAACTACAATGAGCAGTTCTTC. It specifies CASSLIFGRGNYNEQFF. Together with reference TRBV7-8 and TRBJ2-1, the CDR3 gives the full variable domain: GAGVSQSPRYKVAKRGQDVALRCDPISGHVSLFWYQQALGQGPEFLTYFQNEAQLDKSGLPSDRFFAERPEGSVSTLKIQRTQQEDSAVYLCASSLIFGRGNYNEQFFGPGTRLTVL.